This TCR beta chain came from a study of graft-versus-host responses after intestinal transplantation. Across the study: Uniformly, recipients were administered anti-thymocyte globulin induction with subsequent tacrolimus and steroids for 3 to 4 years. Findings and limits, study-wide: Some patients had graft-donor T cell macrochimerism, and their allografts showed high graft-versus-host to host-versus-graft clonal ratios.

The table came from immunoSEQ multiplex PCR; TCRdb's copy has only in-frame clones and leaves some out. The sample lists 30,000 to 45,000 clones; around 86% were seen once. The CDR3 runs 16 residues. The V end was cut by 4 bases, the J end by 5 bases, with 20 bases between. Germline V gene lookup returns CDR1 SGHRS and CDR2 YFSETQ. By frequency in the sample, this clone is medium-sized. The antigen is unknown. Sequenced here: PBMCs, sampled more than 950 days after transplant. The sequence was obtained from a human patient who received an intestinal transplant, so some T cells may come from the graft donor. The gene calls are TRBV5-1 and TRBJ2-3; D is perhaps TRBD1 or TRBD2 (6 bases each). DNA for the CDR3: TGCGCCAGCAGCCCCTCGGGGGCGGATGCACAAGATACGCAGTATTTT. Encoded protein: CASSPSGADAQDTQYF.